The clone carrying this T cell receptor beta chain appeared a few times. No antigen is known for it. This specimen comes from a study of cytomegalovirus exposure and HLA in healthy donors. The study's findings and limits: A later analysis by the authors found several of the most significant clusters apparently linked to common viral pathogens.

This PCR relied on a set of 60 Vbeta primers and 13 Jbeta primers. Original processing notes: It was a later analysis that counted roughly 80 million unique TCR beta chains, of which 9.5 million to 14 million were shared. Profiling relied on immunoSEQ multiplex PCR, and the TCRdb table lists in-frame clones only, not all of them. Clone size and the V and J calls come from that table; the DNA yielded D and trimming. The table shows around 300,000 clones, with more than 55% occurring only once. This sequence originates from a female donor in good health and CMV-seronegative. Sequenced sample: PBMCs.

The CDR3, as DNA: TGTGCCAGCAGTCGTACCGGGGAGCTGTTTTTT. Translated: CASSRTGELFF. The gene calls are TRBV28 and TRBJ2-2; D unresolved. The CDR3 is 11 amino acids. The V end was cut by 5 bases, the J end by 5 bases, with 3 bases between. Looked up from germline, CDR1 is MDHEN and CDR2 is SYDVKM. Full variable domain (remainder filled in from reference TRBV28 and TRBJ2-2): DVKVTQSSRYLVKRTGEKVFLECVQDMDHENMFWYRQDPGLGLRLIYFSYDVKMKEKGDIPEGYSVSREKKERFSLILESASTNQTSMYLCASSRTGELFFGEGSRLTVL.